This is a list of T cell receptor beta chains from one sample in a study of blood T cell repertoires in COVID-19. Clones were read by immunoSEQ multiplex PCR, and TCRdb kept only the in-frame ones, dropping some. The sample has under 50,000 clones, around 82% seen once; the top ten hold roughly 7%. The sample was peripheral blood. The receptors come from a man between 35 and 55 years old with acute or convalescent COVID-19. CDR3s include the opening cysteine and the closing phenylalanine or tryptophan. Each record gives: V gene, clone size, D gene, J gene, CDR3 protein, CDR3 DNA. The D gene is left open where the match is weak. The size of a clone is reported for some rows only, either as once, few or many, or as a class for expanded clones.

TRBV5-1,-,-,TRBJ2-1,CASSFGDIPYNEQFF,TGCGCCAGCAGCTTTGGGGACATTCCCTACAATGAGCAGTTCTTC
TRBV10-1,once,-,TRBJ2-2,CASSESAGAFGELFF,TGCGCCAGCAGTGAGTCGGCAGGGGCATTTGGGGAGCTGTTTTTT
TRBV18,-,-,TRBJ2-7,CASSPRTVYEQYF,TGTGCCAGCTCACCACGAACGGTCTACGAGCAGTACTTC
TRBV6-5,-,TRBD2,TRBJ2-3,CASSRASGRADTQYF,TGTGCCAGCAGCCGAGCTAGCGGACGTGCGGATACGCAGTATTTT
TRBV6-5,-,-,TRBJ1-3,CASSLSLGFSGNTIYF,TGTGCCAGCAGTTTAAGCCTCGGGTTCTCTGGAAACACCATATATTTT
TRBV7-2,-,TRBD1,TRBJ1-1,CASSLGRSTGGAFF,TGTGCCAGCAGCTTAGGGCGGAGCACAGGGGGGGCTTTCTTT
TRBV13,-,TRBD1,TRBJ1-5,CASSRQGDQPQHF,TGTGCCAGCAGCCGACAGGGAGATCAGCCCCAGCATTTT
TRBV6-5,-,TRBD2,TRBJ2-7,CASRGAGGSYEQYF,TGTGCCAGCAGGGGAGCGGGGGGCTCCTACGAGCAGTACTTC
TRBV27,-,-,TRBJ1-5,CASSGRGNQPQHF,TGTGCCAGCAGTGGTCGGGGGAATCAGCCCCAGCATTTT
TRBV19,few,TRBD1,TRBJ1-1,CASSIGPTGAAFF,TGTGCCAGTAGTATAGGGCCCACAGGGGCAGCTTTCTTT
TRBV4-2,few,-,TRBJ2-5,CASSQGPRETQYF,TGTGCCAGCAGCCAAGGCCCCCGGGAGACCCAGTACTTC
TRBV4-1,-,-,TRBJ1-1,CASSQGYTPQTNREAFF,TGCGCCAGCAGCCAAGGGTACACCCCCCAAACGAACAGAGAAGCTTTCTTT
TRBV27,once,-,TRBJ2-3,CASSPLRGGLTDTQYF,TGTGCCAGCAGTCCCCTGAGGGGGGGCCTCACAGATACGCAGTATTTT
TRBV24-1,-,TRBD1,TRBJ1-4,CATSDPRQGMGEKLFF,TGTGCCACCAGTGATCCAAGACAGGGGATGGGGGAAAAACTGTTTTTT
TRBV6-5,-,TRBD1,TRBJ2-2,CASRLDRPNTGELFF,TGTGCCAGCAGACTGGACAGGCCGAACACCGGGGAGCTGTTTTTT
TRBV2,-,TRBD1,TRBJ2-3,CASSRQGITDTQYF,TGTGCCAGCAGCCGACAGGGAATCACAGATACGCAGTATTTT
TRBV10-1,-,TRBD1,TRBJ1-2,CASSPGTGGSSGYGYTF,TGCGCCAGCAGCCCCGGGACAGGGGGGTCGTCTGGCTATGGCTACACCTTC
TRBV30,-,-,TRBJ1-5,CAWSGGSNQPQHF,TGTGCCTGGAGTGGCGGGAGCAATCAGCCCCAGCATTTT
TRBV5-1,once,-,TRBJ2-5,CASSFPLPSDRSTRSRETQYF,TGCGCCAGCAGCTTCCCACTACCTTCCGACAGGTCTACTAGATCGCGAGAGACCCAGTACTTC
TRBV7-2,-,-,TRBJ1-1,CASSAILRGFWTEAFF,TGTGCCAGCAGCGCAATCCTAAGGGGTTTTTGGACTGAAGCTTTCTTT
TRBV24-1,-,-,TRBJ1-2,CATSDPGTNVGYTF,TGTGCCACCAGTGATCCGGGGACAAACGTTGGCTACACCTTC
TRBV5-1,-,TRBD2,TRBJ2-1,CASSLLAGGVNEQFF,TGCGCCAGCAGCTTGTTAGCGGGAGGAGTTAATGAGCAGTTCTTC
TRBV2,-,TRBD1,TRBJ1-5,CASSVGTDQPQHF,TGTGCCAGCAGCGTAGGGACAGATCAGCCCCAGCATTTT
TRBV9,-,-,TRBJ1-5,CASSTVDSYQPQHF,TGTGCCAGCAGCACAGTGGACAGCTATCAGCCCCAGCATTTT
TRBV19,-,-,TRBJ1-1,CASSARVTEAFF,TGTGCCAGTAGTGCCAGGGTTACTGAAGCTTTCTTT
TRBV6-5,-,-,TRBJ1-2,CASRSTVTGYTF,TGTGCCAGCAGGTCGACAGTAACAGGCTACACCTTC
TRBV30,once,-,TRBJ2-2,CAWSSTGTGELFF,TGTGCCTGGAGTTCAACAGGCACCGGGGAGCTGTTTTTT
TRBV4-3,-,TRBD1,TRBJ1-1,CASSYRPGQKFEAFF,TGCGCCAGCAGCTATCGCCCGGGACAGAAATTTGAAGCTTTCTTT
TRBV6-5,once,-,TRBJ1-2,CASTGMKHGYTF,TGTGCCAGCACCGGGATGAAGCATGGCTACACCTTC
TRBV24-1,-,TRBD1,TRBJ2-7,CASSGGALDEQYF,TGTGCCTCCTCAGGGGGAGCTTTAGACGAGCAGTACTTC
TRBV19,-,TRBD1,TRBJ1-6,CASKDRGRAYSPLHF,TGTGCCAGCAAGGACAGGGGGCGAGCGTATTCACCCCTCCACTTT
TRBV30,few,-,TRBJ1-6,CAWSVLRVSPLHF,TGTGCCTGGAGTGTTCTTCGGGTCTCACCCCTCCACTTT
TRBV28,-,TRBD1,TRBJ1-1,CASTLPQGASTEAFF,TGTGCCAGCACCCTCCCCCAGGGGGCGAGCACTGAAGCTTTCTTT
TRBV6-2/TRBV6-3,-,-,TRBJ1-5,CASSPGNQPQHF,TGTGCCAGCAGTCCGGGGAATCAGCCCCAGCATTTT
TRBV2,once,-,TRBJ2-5,CASSDARTTQETQYF,TGTGCCAGCAGTGATGCTCGCACAACACAAGAGACCCAGTACTTC
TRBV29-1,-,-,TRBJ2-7,CSVQGLGSEQYF,TGCAGCGTTCAGGGGTTAGGTAGCGAGCAGTACTTC
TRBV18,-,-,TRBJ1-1,CASSQAPWGGTEAFF,TGTGCCAGCTCACAGGCTCCCTGGGGGGGCACTGAAGCTTTCTTT
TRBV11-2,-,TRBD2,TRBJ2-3,CASSLIAGSTDTQYF,TGTGCCAGCAGCCTTATAGCGGGGAGCACAGATACGCAGTATTTT
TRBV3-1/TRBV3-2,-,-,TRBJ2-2,CASSQVREGGELFF,TGTGCCAGCAGCCAAGTCAGGGAAGGCGGGGAGCTGTTTTTT
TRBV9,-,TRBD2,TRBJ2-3,CASSVRGFAVSGGPPSEDTQYF,TGTGCCAGCAGCGTCCGGGGTTTTGCGGTTAGCGGGGGGCCCCCATCGGAAGATACGCAGTATTTT
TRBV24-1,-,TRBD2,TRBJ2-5,CATSETSGGPQETQYF,TGTGCCACCAGTGAGACTAGCGGGGGGCCCCAAGAGACCCAGTACTTC
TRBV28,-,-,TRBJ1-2,CASMGRGQVLDYGYTF,TGTGCCAGCATGGGGCGGGGCCAGGTACTAGACTATGGCTACACCTTC
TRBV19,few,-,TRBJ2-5,CASSRSQETQYF,TGTGCCAGTAGTCGCAGTCAAGAGACCCAGTACTTC
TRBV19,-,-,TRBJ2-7,CASSTGSGSYEQYF,TGTGCCAGTAGTACCGGGTCGGGTTCCTACGAGCAGTACTTC
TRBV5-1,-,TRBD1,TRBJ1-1,CASSSLTGAEAFF,TGCGCCAGCAGCTCCTTGACAGGGGCTGAAGCTTTCTTT
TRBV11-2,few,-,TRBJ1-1,CASSLMAAGGEAFF,TGTGCCAGCAGCTTAATGGCAGCGGGAGGGGAAGCTTTCTTT
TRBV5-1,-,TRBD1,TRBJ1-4,CASSKGQGAANEKLFF,TGCGCCAGCAGCAAGGGACAGGGGGCAGCTAATGAAAAACTGTTTTTT
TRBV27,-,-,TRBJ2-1,CASSYTGQQQFF,TGTGCCAGCAGTTACACAGGGCAACAGCAGTTCTTC
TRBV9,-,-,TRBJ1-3,CASSVNRPGSGNTIYF,TGTGCCAGCAGCGTAAACCGGCCGGGCTCTGGAAACACCATATATTTT
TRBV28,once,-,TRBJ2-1,CASIPWGGDNEQFF,TGTGCCAGCATTCCGTGGGGCGGAGACAATGAGCAGTTCTTC
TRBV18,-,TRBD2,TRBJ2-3,CASSPGLAASTDTQYF,TGTGCCAGCTCACCAGGACTAGCGGCTAGCACAGATACGCAGTATTTT
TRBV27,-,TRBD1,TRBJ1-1,CASRRQGTSMNTEAFF,TGTGCCAGCAGGCGACAGGGGACGAGCATGAACACTGAAGCTTTCTTT
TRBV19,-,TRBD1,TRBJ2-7,CASRPGTGPYEQYF,TGTGCCAGTAGGCCTGGGACAGGACCCTACGAGCAGTACTTC
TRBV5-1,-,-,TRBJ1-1,CASSGTGVRTEAFF,TGCGCCAGCAGCGGGACTGGGGTGCGCACTGAAGCTTTCTTT
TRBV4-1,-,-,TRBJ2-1,CASSQDLLETYNEQFF,TGCGCCAGCAGCCAAGATCTTTTAGAGACCTACAATGAGCAGTTCTTC
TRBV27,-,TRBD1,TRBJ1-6,CASSFDRGNSPLHF,TGTGCCAGCAGTTTTGACAGGGGAAATTCACCCCTCCACTTT